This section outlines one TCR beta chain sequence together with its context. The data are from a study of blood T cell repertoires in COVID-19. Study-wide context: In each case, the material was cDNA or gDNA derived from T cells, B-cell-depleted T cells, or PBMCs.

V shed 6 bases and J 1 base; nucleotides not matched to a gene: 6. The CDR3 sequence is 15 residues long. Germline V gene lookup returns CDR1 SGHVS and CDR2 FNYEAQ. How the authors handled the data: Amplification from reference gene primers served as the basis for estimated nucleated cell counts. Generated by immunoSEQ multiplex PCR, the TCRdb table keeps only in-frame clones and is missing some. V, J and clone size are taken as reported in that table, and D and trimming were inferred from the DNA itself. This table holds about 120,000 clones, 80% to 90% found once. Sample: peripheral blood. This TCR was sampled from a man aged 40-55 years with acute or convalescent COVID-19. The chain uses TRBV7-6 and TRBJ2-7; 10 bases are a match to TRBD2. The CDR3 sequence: CASRASGGLSYEQYF. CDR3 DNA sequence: TGTGCCAGCAGGGCTAGCGGGGGCCTTTCCTACGAGCAGTACTTC.